This T cell receptor beta chain was documented in a study of CD8+ T cells in alopecia areata. In the study overall: Patients in the treated group were given tofacitinib by mouth, 5 to 10 mg twice a day.

The V gene lost 0 bases and the J gene lost 11 bases, with 19 bases spanning the gap. This CDR3 is 15 amino acids long. The germline CDR1 and CDR2 sequences are MNHEY and SVGAGI. TCR sequencing used cDNA made by reverse transcription of extracted RNA. Only in-frame clones appear in the TCRdb table, and some are missing; sequencing was by immunoSEQ multiplex PCR. The sample shows 130,000 to 150,000 clones, 51% of them seen only once. The chain employs TRBV6-5 and TRBJ1-1; a weak D match, TRBD1 (5 bases). The source is a human donor with alopecia areata. This material consisted of CD4+ T cells sorted from blood, taken at week 0. The CDR3 here is CASSYSRFGGFGAFF. CDR3 nucleotide sequence: TGTGCCAGCAGTTACTCGAGGTTCGGGGGGTTTGGTGCTTTCTTT.